The 29 T cell receptor beta chains presented below share a single source sample, sequenced in a study of T cells after yellow fever vaccination. One entry per CDR3 protein, called by TCRdb with MiXCR from the 5' RACE reads. The profile shows 100,000 or so distinct CDR3 sequences, about 8.8% of them singletons. The material sequenced was CD8+ T cells not binding an NS4B(214-222) dextramer, sorted from PBMCs, taken around 14 days after the first yellow fever vaccination. The receptors stem from a man between 18 and 29 years old who received the YFV17D yellow fever vaccine.

Only a few counts were recorded for this clonotype. CDR3 residues: CASRGLAGNEQFF. In nucleotides, the CDR3 is TGTGCCAGCAGGGGACTAGCTGGTAATGAGCAGTTCTTC. V is TRBV14 and J is TRBJ2-1, with 9 bases lining up with TRBD2. CDR3 length: 13 residues. The V gene end was trimmed by 6 bases and the J gene end by 7 bases; junction bases not matched to a gene: 4. The germline CDR1 and CDR2 sequences are SGHDN and FVKESK.

Details on this clonotype: It may be a read error: a sequence one base away is much more abundant. V usage is TRBV29-1 and J usage is TRBJ2-5, with D tentatively TRBD2 (6 bases). The CDR3 sequence is 12 residues long. Germline CDR1 SQVTM, CDR2 ANQGSEA. CDR3 protein: CSANGGKETHYF. The DNA of the CDR3 is TGCAGCGCAAACGGGGGAAAAGAGACCCACTACTTC.

This chain joins TRBV29-1 and TRBJ1-1; no firm D call. With 7 bases removed from V and 0 bases from J, the gap between germline ends came to 9 bases. This CDR3 region has 12 residues. CDR1 SQVTM and CDR2 ANQGSEA come from the germline V gene. The CDR3 bases are TGCAGCGCGATCACAGTGAACACTGAAGCTTTCTTT. Protein product: CSAITVNTEAFF.

This clonotype was seen only a few times. V is TRBV2 and J is TRBJ2-3, with D tentatively TRBD1 or TRBD2 (5 bases each). Per the germline V gene, CDR1 is SNHLY and CDR2 is FYNNEI. The CDR3 contains 14 residues. V was pared by 11 bases and J by 7 bases, with 22 bases between. The CDR3 is CAGRRDAELYTQYF. The CDR3 DNA reads TGTGCCGGGCGCCGGGACGCCGAACTGTATACGCAGTATTTT.

This clonotype was recorded a few times. The chain couples TRBV7-6 to TRBJ2-3, with 9 bases aligning to TRBD2. The germline V gene encodes CDR1 SGHVS and CDR2 FNYEAQ. The CDR3 is made up of 15 amino acids. Trimming took 3 bases from V and 2 from J; bases not matched to a gene: 3. This chain's CDR3 is CASSLAGGYTDTQYF. DNA of the CDR3: TGTGCCAGCAGCTTGGCGGGGGGGTACACAGATACGCAGTATTTT.

This clonotype was found many times. CDR3: CASSGNEQFF. The CDR3 DNA follows: TGTGCCAGCAGTGGGAATGAGCAGTTCTTC. The chain uses TRBV25-1 and TRBJ2-1; D not certain. There are 10 residues in the CDR3. Trimming pared 4 bases from V and 7 bases from J, leaving 2 bases between. The germline V gene encodes CDR1 MGHDK and CDR2 SYGVNS. Full variable domain (missing parts from reference TRBV25-1 and TRBJ2-1): EADIYQTPRYLVIGTGKKITLECSQTMGHDKMYWYQQDPGMELHLIHYSYGVNSTEKGDLSSESTVSRIRTEHFPLTLESARPSHTSQYLCASSGNEQFFGPGTRLTVL.

This clonotype was recorded a few times. The genes are TRBV12-3 or TRBV12-4 and TRBJ2-2; D could derive from TRBD1 or TRBD2 (5 bases each). Trimming shortened V by 8 bases and J by 6 bases, and 7 bases separated the two germline ends. The CDR3 consists of 11 residues. The CDR3 region has the DNA TGTGCCAGCTGGGGGTCCGGGGAGCTGTTTTTT. Translation: CASWGSGELFF.

The CDR3 is CASSQGADRPFTGELFF. The CDR3 DNA follows: TGTGCCAGCAGCCAGGGAGCGGACAGGCCGTTCACCGGGGAGCTGTTTTTT. This rearrangement joins TRBV7-7 to TRBJ2-2; 7 bases fit TRBD1. V was clipped by 5 bases and J by 4 bases; unmatched bases: 13. The CDR3 is 17 residues long. Germline loops: CDR1 SSHAT, CDR2 FNYEAQ (reference sequence). Complete variable domain (other parts from reference TRBV7-7 and TRBJ2-2): GAGVSQSPRYKVTKRGQDVTLRCDPISSHATLYWYQQALGQGPEFLTYFNYEAQPDKSGLPSDRFSAERPEGSISTLTIQRTEQRDSAMYRCASSQGADRPFTGELFFGEGSRLTVL.

The rearrangement uses TRBV7-2 and TRBJ2-7; D may be TRBD1 or TRBD2 (6 bases each). The V gene's germline CDR1 is SGHTA and CDR2 FQGNSA. CDR3 length: 16 amino acids. Trimming shortened V by 1 base and J by 2 bases, and 15 bases separated the two germline ends. The CDR3 sequence is CASSLGWGGDTYEQYF. In DNA, the CDR3 is TGTGCCAGCAGCTTAGGTTGGGGCGGGGACACCTACGAGCAGTACTTC.

This clonotype was found a few times. The chain employs TRBV20-1 and TRBJ2-1; 7 bases agree with TRBD2. Germline values: CDR1 DFQATT, CDR2 SNEGSKA (reference sequence). The V segment lost 6 bases and the J segment 5 bases; nucleotides outside the gene matches: 10. The CDR3 has 14 residues. CDR3: CSALGSGSHNEQFF. The CDR3 DNA follows: TGCAGTGCCCTAGGTAGCGGGTCCCACAATGAGCAGTTCTTC.

This clonotype was counted many times. V usage is TRBV6-2 or TRBV6-3 and J usage is TRBJ2-7, with D perhaps TRBD2 (5 bases). Germline assignment: CDR1 MNHEY and CDR2 SVGEGT. This CDR3 is 16 amino acids long. The V end lost 1 base, the J end lost 2 bases, and 15 bases lay between the germline ends. CDR3 nucleotide sequence: TGTGCCAGCAGTTACTGGTCACGAGGAGGAACCTACGAGCAGTACTTC. Translated, it gives CASSYWSRGGTYEQYF.

The rearrangement joins TRBV6-2 or TRBV6-3 to TRBJ2-5; TRBD2 matches at 10 bases. The germline CDR1 and CDR2 sequences are MNHEY and SVGEGT. The V and J ends lost 5 bases and 4 bases, in that order; junction bases with no gene match: 1. This CDR3 has 13 amino acids. CDR3 in DNA: TGTGCCAGCAGTCCTAGCGGGGGAGAGACCCAGTACTTC. It yields the protein CASSPSGGETQYF.

The gene calls are TRBV9 and TRBJ2-1; D gene unclear. Germline V lookup: CDR1 SGDLS, CDR2 YYNGEE. Trimming cost V 4 bases and J 4 bases, with 9 bases left between them. This CDR3 is 13 amino acids long. CDR3 loop: CASSSPGYNEQFF. The DNA for the CDR3 is TGTGCCAGCAGCTCCCCCGGGTACAATGAGCAGTTCTTC.

The chain has TRBV7-9 and TRBJ1-2, with D uncertain. Trimming removed 6 bases from V and 4 bases from J, with 12 bases in between. Germline assignment: CDR1 SEHNR and CDR2 FQNEAQ (reference sequence). This CDR3 contains 13 residues. The CDR3 sequence is CASSPDGFYGYTF. CDR3 nucleotides: TGTGCCAGCAGTCCGGACGGCTTCTATGGCTACACCTTC.

The V gene is TRBV7-8, the J gene TRBJ2-1, with 9 bases matching TRBD2. CDR3 length: 16 amino acids. V lost 5 bases to trimming and J lost 9 bases; unmatched junction nucleotides: 14. Germline lookup yields CDR1 SGHVS and CDR2 FQNEAQ. The CDR3 reads CASSPYAGGVRSEQFF. The CDR3 region has the DNA TGTGCCAGCAGCCCCTACGCGGGGGGGGTAAGAAGTGAGCAGTTCTTC.

V is TRBV27 and J is TRBJ1-6; D is unclear. V lost 5 bases and J 0 bases, leaving 17 bases between the germline ends. The CDR3 spans 18 residues. Germline assignment: CDR1 MNHEY and CDR2 SMNVEV (reference sequence). CDR3 DNA: TGTGCCAGCAGTCCCCGTTTTGGTCGAAGCTCCTATAATTCACCCCTCCACTTT. Amino acid sequence: CASSPRFGRSSYNSPLHF.

In its sample, this clonotype was seen a few times. V gene TRBV27 combines with J gene TRBJ2-3; 12 bases align to TRBD1. CDR1 MNHEY and CDR2 SMNVEV come from the germline V gene (reference sequence). Trimming took 3 bases from V and 4 from J; bases not matched to a gene: 2. The CDR3 consists of 15 residues. The CDR3 spells CASSFGTGGSDTQYF. The CDR3, as DNA: TGTGCCAGCAGTTTTGGGACAGGGGGCTCAGATACGCAGTATTTT.

This clonotype was seen only a few times. The gene calls are TRBV4-1 and TRBJ1-4, with D possibly matching TRBD1 (5 bases). The ends were cut back, 0 bases at V and 10 bases at J, with 15 bases in the middle. Germline CDR1 reads MGHRA; CDR2 reads YSYEKL. CDR3 length: 15 residues. CDR3 residues: CASSQDWAGNIKLFF. The DNA of the CDR3 is TGCGCCAGCAGCCAAGATTGGGCAGGGAATATAAAACTGTTTTTT.

This clonotype was seen more than once but under ten times. The chain employs TRBV20-1 and TRBJ2-7; D might be TRBD1 (6 bases). Germline loops: CDR1 DFQATT, CDR2 SNEGSKA (reference sequence). V was cut by 2 bases and J by 0 bases, with 14 bases left in between. The CDR3 loop spans 15 amino acids. The CDR3 loop reads CSARPDRSSSYEQYV. The DNA for the CDR3 is TGCAGTGCTAGACCGGACAGAAGTAGCTCCTACGAGCAGTACGTC.

The V and J genes are TRBV6-1 and TRBJ2-5; unclear D gene. The length of the CDR3 is 13 residues. The germline gives CDR1 MNHNS, CDR2 SASEGT. The ends were cut back, 5 bases at V and 5 bases at J, with 12 bases in the middle. Here the CDR3 DNA reads TGTGCCAGCAGTCCCGGGTCCGGGGAGACCCAGTACTTC. This sequence encodes CASSPGSGETQYF.

This clonotype has a handful of counts. The chain combines TRBV4-3 with TRBJ1-2, with D maybe TRBD1 (5 bases). The CDR3 loop spans 15 amino acids. V gave up 0 bases and J gave up 6 bases, with 14 bases separating them. The germline V gene encodes CDR1 LGHNA and CDR2 YSLEER. Written as DNA, the CDR3 is TGCGCCAGCAGCCAAGAAGTGCTGGGGGGAAATGGCTACACCTTC. Its protein product is CASSQEVLGGNGYTF.

This chain connects TRBV25-1 to TRBJ2-5; the D is unclear. Deletions cut 5 bases from V and 0 bases from J, with 7 bases between. CDR1 MGHDK and CDR2 SYGVNS come from the germline V gene. The CDR3 spans 13 residues. The CDR3 loop is CASSLENQETQYF. The DNA of the CDR3 is TGTGCCAGCAGTCTGGAGAACCAAGAGACCCAGTACTTC.

The genes are TRBV6-1 and TRBJ2-7; 7 positions agree with TRBD2. With V trimmed by 7 bases and J by 3 bases, 12 bases remained unmatched. The germline V gene has CDR1 MNHNS and CDR2 SASEGT. The CDR3 sequence is 15 residues long. The CDR3 bases are TGTGCCAGCACCCTCGGCGGGGGTTCAGGCTACGAGCAGTACTTC. Residues: CASTLGGGSGYEQYF.

This clonotype was found many times. The chain recombines TRBV19 with TRBJ1-2; possibly TRBD1 for D (5 bases). The CDR3 length is 15 residues. Trimming stripped 10 bases from V and 2 bases from J, with 20 bases between. Germline loops: CDR1 LNHDA, CDR2 SQIVND (reference sequence). CDR3 in amino acids: CATTVRQLTNYGYTF. CDR3 bases: TGTGCCACTACGGTACGACAGCTTACCAACTATGGCTACACCTTC.

This clonotype was seen a handful of times. This chain joins TRBV29-1 and TRBJ1-1; 8 bases are a match to TRBD1. Per the germline V gene, CDR1 is SQVTM and CDR2 is ANQGSEA. This CDR3 has 11 residues. The trim removed 5 bases at V and 8 bases at J, leaving 4 bases unmatched. The CDR3 here is CSVYDRGEAFF. DNA of the CDR3: TGCAGCGTTTACGACAGGGGCGAAGCTTTCTTT.

This clonotype was found a few times. The chain recombines TRBV5-1 with TRBJ2-1; 9 bases fit TRBD2. With V trimmed by 7 bases and J by 4 bases, 9 bases remained unmatched. The CDR3 spans 15 residues. In germline, CDR1 is SGHRS, CDR2 YFSETQ. CDR3 residues: CASSSSGGPYNEQFF. CDR3 nucleotide sequence: TGCGCCAGCTCTTCGAGCGGGGGGCCTTACAATGAGCAGTTCTTC.

This clonotype appeared many times. Mismatch with germline at one junction end may stem from a read error. CDR3 in DNA: TGCAGTGCCAGAGGGGACGGTGAGCAGTTCTTC. Its translation: CSARGDGEQFF. V and J are TRBV20-1 and TRBJ2-1; D is perhaps TRBD1 or TRBD2 (5 bases each). This CDR3 has 11 amino acids. CDR1 DFQATT and CDR2 SNEGSKA come from the germline V gene (reference sequence).

This clonotype has just a few counts. V is TRBV29-1 and J is TRBJ1-2; 7 nucleotides align to TRBD1. Trimming at V came to 4 bases and at J to 8 bases, leaving 4 bases not matched to a gene. Germline-derived CDR1 and CDR2 are SQVTM and ANQGSEA. The CDR3 has 11 residues. CDR3 protein: CSVGRGQGYTF. The CDR3 DNA is TGCAGCGTTGGGAGGGGGCAGGGCTACACCTTC.

J is TRBJ2-7 and V is TRBV20-1, with D tentatively TRBD1 (6 bases). Per germline, CDR1 DFQATT and CDR2 SNEGSKA (reference sequence). V was clipped by 6 bases and J by 3 bases, with 18 bases between them. The CDR3 contains 14 residues. The CDR3 sequence: CSAASRQVIYEQYF. DNA for the CDR3: TGCAGTGCCGCCTCCCGACAGGTGATCTACGAGCAGTACTTC.